The 10 T cell receptor beta chains in this list originate from one sample, sequenced in a study of shared clonotypes between healthy human individuals. Assay: immunoSEQ multiplex PCR; the TCRdb copy retains only in-frame clones and omits some. The table has fewer than 1.6 million clones, approximately 98.5% seen once. Sample: naive CD4+ T cells sorted from blood. The subset is: CD45RA+ positively selected. Receptors were obtained from a man under 40 in good health.

CDR3 DNA: TGTGCCAGCAGGCTCCTGGACAGTGAAGCTTTCTTT. Translation: CASRLLDSEAFF. The chain recombines TRBV28 with TRBJ1-1, with D possibly TRBD1 on 6 matching bases. The V end lost 6 bases, the J end lost 7 bases, and 12 bases lay between the germline ends. The CDR3 extends over 12 amino acids. Germline loops: CDR1 MDHEN, CDR2 SYDVKM.

The V call is TRBV14, the J call TRBJ2-1, with D maybe TRBD2 (5 bases). This CDR3 comprises 14 residues. Between the trimmed V and J ends, which lost 1 base and 9 bases, there was a span of 13 bases. Germline CDR1 reads SGHDN; CDR2 reads FVKESK. CDR3 coding DNA: TGTGCCAGCAGCCAAGTAAGAGGGTCCTCTGAGCAGTTCTTC. Residues: CASSQVRGSSEQFF.

The chain carries TRBV28 and TRBJ1-1; tentative D call: TRBD1 (6 bases). Germline CDR1 MDHEN, CDR2 SYDVKM. The CDR3 is 13 residues long. V dropped 2 bases and J dropped 10 bases, with 14 bases sitting between them. The chain's CDR3 is CASSLIQGPRAFF. In DNA form, the CDR3 reads TGTGCCAGCAGTTTAATCCAGGGGCCGAGAGCTTTCTTT.

This sequence joins TRBV29-1 and TRBJ1-2; the match to TRBD1 covers 9 bases. Trimming cost V 5 bases and J 8 bases; bases outside gene matches: 6. The germline V gene encodes CDR1 SQVTM and CDR2 ANQGSEA. The CDR3 loop spans 12 amino acids. The CDR3: CSVYLDRGGYTF. CDR3 nucleotides: TGCAGCGTTTACCTCGACAGGGGGGGCTACACCTTC.

J is TRBJ2-5 and V is TRBV5-4, with D uncertain. Germline lookup yields CDR1 SGHNT and CDR2 YYREEE (reference sequence). V was cut by 6 bases and J by 4 bases, with 10 bases left in between. CDR3 length equals 12 residues. Written as DNA, the CDR3 is TGTGCCAGCAATACGTCCCCAGAGACCCAGTACTTC. It yields the protein CASNTSPETQYF.

On this clone itself: The same CDR3 arises from other DNA sequences in this sample as well. The rearrangement joins TRBV7-2 to TRBJ1-1; D unclear. The CDR3 is 13 amino acids. From germline, CDR1 is SGHTA and CDR2 FQGNSA. Between the trimmed V and J ends, which lost 2 bases and 2 bases, there was a span of 6 bases. CDR3 sequence (DNA): TGTGCCAGCAGCTTACGGACTAACACTGAAGCTTTCTTT. This translates into CASSLRTNTEAFF.

The chain couples TRBV6-1 to TRBJ2-2; 8 bases fit TRBD1. The CDR3 runs to 14 residues. V dropped 5 bases and J dropped 4; count of bases not matched to a gene: 3. Germline CDR1 and CDR2: MNHNS and SASEGT. CDR3 residues: CASSLDRATGELFF. The CDR3 region has the DNA TGTGCCAGCAGTTTGGACAGGGCCACCGGGGAGCTGTTTTTT.

This rearrangement joins TRBV5-1 to TRBJ2-4; D possibly uses TRBD1 or TRBD2 (5 bases each). Between the trimmed V and J ends, which lost 4 bases and 0 bases, there was a span of 11 bases. The CDR3 totals 15 residues. Germline CDR1 is SGHRS and CDR2 is YFSETQ. Written as DNA, the CDR3 is TGCGCCAGCAGCGAAGGGACGTTAGCCAAAAACATTCAGTACTTC. Amino acid sequence: CASSEGTLAKNIQYF. Full variable domain (remainder filled in from reference TRBV5-1 and TRBJ2-4): KAGVTQTPRYLIKTRGQQVTLSCSPISGHRSVSWYQQTPGQGLQFLFEYFSETQRNKGNFPGRFSGRQFSNSRSEMNVSTLELGDSALYLCASSEGTLAKNIQYFGAGTRLSVL.

On this clone: The sample contains more than one DNA sequence encoding this CDR3. The chain uses TRBV5-4 and TRBJ2-1; no reliable D call. Germline V lookup: CDR1 SGHNT, CDR2 YYREEE (reference sequence). The CDR3 extends over 15 amino acids. V lost 0 bases and J 0 bases, leaving 7 bases between the germline ends. CDR3: CASSLDSSSYNEQFF. In nucleotides, the CDR3 is TGTGCCAGCAGCTTGGACTCTAGCTCCTACAATGAGCAGTTCTTC.

V usage is TRBV4-3 and J usage is TRBJ1-2; D is unclear. The CDR3 extends over 14 amino acids. Germline CDR1 and CDR2: LGHNA and YSLEER. Trimming removed 0 bases at V and 7 bases at J, with 12 bases between. CDR3 nucleotides: TGCGCCAGCAGCCAAGATGGTAGGGATGCTGGCTACACCTTC. As protein: CASSQDGRDAGYTF.